This TCR beta chain appears in the sequencing data of a study of blood T cells in healthy people across ages. The ends were cut back, 7 bases at V and 4 bases at J, with 10 bases in the middle. This CDR3 is 12 amino acids long. Germline CDR1 is SGHDT and CDR2 is YYEEEE. Combining a sample-barcoded 5' primer with a J-beta primer mix, a second PCR ran for roughly 6 to 12 cycles. TCRdb called the 5' RACE reads again in MiXCR, with one record for every CDR3 protein. The sample consists of about 1.4 million distinct CDR3 sequences, 45% to 70% of them appearing once. The V call is TRBV5-6, the J call TRBJ2-3, with a possible D match to TRBD2 (5 bases). This clonotype was sampled from a man between 18 and 35 years old in good health. Sample: blood. CDR3 amino acids: CASGEGSDTQYF. In DNA form, the CDR3 reads TGTGCCAGCGGCGAGGGTTCAGATACGCAGTATTTT.